The T cell receptor beta chain described here comes from a study of shared clonotypes between healthy human individuals. Study-level points and caveats: The study found lower generation probabilities in non-shared clonotypes than in those shared by all four donors. Researchers found naive subsets generally carried larger estimated richness than memory subsets. A few donors had 5% to 6.5% of their naive CD4 clonotypes in common.

Germline lookup yields CDR1 SGHVS and CDR2 FNYEAQ. The V gene lost 2 bases and the J gene lost 2 bases, with 12 bases spanning the gap. This CDR3 comprises 15 residues. Clones were sequenced by immunoSEQ multiplex PCR, and TCRdb holds only the in-frame ones, with some missing. The data contain over a million clones, roughly 95% of them singletons. With respect to this clone: Its antigen is undetermined.

The genes are TRBV7-6 and TRBJ1-1, with D possibly matching TRBD1 (6 bases). The origin of this receptor is a man younger than 40 in good health. The material sequenced was naive CD4+ T cells sorted from blood. The sample's subset: CD45RA+ positively selected. The CDR3 spells CASSLRTDSNTEAFF. The CDR3 DNA reads as TGTGCCAGCAGCTTACGTACGGACAGTAACACTGAAGCTTTCTTT.